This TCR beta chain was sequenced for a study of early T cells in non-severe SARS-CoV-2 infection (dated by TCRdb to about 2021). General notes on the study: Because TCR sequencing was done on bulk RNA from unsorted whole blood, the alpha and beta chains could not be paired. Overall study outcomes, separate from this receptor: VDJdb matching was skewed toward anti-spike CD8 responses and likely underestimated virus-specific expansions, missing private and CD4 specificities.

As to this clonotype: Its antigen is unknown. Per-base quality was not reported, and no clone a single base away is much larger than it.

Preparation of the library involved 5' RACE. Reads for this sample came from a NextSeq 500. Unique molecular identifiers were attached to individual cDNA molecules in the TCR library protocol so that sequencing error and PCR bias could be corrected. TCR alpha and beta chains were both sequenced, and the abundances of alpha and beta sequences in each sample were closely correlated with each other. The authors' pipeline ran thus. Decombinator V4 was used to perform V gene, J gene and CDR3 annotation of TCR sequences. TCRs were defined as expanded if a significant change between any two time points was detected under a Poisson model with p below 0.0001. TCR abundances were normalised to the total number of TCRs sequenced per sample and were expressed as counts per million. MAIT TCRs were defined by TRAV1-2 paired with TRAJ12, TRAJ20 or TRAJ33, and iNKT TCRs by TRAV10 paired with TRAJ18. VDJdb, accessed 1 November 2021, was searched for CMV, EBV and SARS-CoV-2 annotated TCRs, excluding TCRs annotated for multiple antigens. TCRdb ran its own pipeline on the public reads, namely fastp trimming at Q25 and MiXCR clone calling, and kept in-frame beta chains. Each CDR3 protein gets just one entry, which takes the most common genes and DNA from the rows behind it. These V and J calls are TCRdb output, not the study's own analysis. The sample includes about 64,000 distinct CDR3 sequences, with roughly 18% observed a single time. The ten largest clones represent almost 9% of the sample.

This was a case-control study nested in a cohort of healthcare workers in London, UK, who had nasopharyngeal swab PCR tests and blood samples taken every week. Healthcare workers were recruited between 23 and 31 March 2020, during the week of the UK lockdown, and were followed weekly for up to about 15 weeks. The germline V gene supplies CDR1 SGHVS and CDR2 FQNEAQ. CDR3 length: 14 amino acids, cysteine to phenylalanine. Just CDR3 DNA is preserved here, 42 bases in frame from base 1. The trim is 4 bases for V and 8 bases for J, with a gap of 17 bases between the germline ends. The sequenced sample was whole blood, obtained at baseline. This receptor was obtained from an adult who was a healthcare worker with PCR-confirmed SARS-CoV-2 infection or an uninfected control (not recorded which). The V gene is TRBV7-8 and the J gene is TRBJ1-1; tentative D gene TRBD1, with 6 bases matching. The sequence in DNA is TGTGCCAGCAGCTCAGCGACAGGTGGGGCAGAAGCTTTCTTT. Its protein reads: CASSSATGGAEAFF.